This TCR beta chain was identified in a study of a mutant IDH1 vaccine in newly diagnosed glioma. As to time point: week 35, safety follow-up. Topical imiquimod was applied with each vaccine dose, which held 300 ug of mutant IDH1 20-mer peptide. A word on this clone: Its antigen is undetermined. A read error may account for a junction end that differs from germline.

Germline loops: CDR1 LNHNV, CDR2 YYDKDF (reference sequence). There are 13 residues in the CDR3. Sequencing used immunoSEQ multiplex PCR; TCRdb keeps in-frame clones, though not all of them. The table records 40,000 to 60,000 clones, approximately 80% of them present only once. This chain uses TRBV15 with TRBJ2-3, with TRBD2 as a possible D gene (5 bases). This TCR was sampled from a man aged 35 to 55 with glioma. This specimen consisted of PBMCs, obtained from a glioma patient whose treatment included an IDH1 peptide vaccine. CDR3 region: CATGRGGTDTQYF. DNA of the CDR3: TGTGCCACCGGCAGAGGAGGTACAGATACGCAGTATTTT.